The sequence of this T cell receptor (beta chain) was determined in a study of cytomegalovirus exposure and HLA in healthy donors. On this clone itself: The antigen remains unidentified.

Trimming removed 1 base from V and 5 bases from J, with 8 bases in between. This CDR3 has 13 amino acids. Germline values: CDR1 KGHSH, CDR2 LQKENI. Every donor was a healthy person donating bone marrow. The study ran its PCR with 60 Vbeta and 13 Jbeta primers. Some clones are missing from TCRdb's copy, which holds only in-frame ones; the method was immunoSEQ multiplex PCR. The sample lists over 150,000 clones, approximately 70% seen once, with around 3.2% in the top ten. Study-wide results and caveats: After further analysis at a later stage, 17,000 or so TCR beta sequences were associated with HLA alleles at 0.05 false discovery rate. In a later analysis, TCR beta V- and J-gene trimming was associated with a missense DCLRE1C variant. As was reported, the HLA-A and HLA-B alleles of most subjects were accurately predicted from TCR beta sequences.

The sequencing sample was made of PBMCs. This chain connects TRBV18 to TRBJ1-2; D unresolved. The clonotype was recovered from a woman aged 25 to 39 in good health and CMV-seropositive. The CDR3 is CASSPLETYGYTF. The CDR3, as DNA: TGTGCCAGCTCACCACTGGAGACTTATGGCTACACCTTC.